The rows below give T cell receptor beta chains drawn from one sample of a study of chemoradiotherapy in HPV16-positive cancers. Method: immunoSEQ multiplex PCR; TCRdb's copy keeps in-frame clones and lacks some. The data show over 14,000 clones, 60% to 85% seen once. The sample was gathered from a patient who underwent chemoradiotherapy. These receptor sequences come from a human donor with HPV-associated anogenital cancer. Each CDR3 is given with its conserved first and last residue. The D gene is left open where the match is weak. Expanded clones are given a class, and other clones once, few, many or no size at all.

CAINSGSGSTDTQYF	TGTGCCATCAACAGTGGTAGCGGAAGCACAGATACGCAGTATTTT	TRBJ2-3	-	TRBV10-3	-
CASTGRGYNTDTQYF	TGTGCCAGCACGGGAAGGGGCTATAACACAGATACGCAGTATTTT	TRBJ2-3	-	TRBV6-1	-
CASRKGSYNSPLHF	TGTGCCAGCAGAAAGGGCTCCTATAATTCACCCCTCCACTTT	TRBJ1-6	-	TRBV27	-
CASSVGGFKNTEAFF	TGTGCCAGCAGCGTAGGGGGTTTTAAGAACACTGAAGCTTTCTTT	TRBJ1-1	-	TRBV9	-
CASSLAGGNTEAFF	TGTGCCAGCAGCTTGGCTGGAGGAAACACTGAAGCTTTCTTT	TRBJ1-1	-	TRBV7-9	-
CASSLRPPGPGSYNEQFF	TGTGCCAGCAGCCTCCGGCCTCCGGGACCTGGCTCTTACAATGAGCAGTTCTTC	TRBJ2-1	-	TRBV7-2	-
CASSLTLLGLQYNEQFF	TGTGCCAGCAGCCTAACTCTCTTGGGACTGCAATACAATGAGCAGTTCTTC	TRBJ2-1	few	TRBV7-2	-
CASSVGQGVYEQYF	TGTGCCAGCAGCGTTGGACAGGGAGTTTACGAGCAGTACTTC	TRBJ2-7	-	TRBV6-1	TRBD1
CASSLRGARSEQYF	TGTGCCAGCAGCCTAAGAGGGGCGCGATCCGAGCAGTACTTC	TRBJ2-7	-	TRBV5-5	-
CASSAGQYFGYTF	TGTGCCAGCAGTGCGGGACAGTACTTTGGCTACACCTTC	TRBJ1-2	-	TRBV28	TRBD1
CASSSRWGGDEQYF	TGTGCCAGCAGCTCGCGTTGGGGGGGGGACGAGCAGTACTTC	TRBJ2-7	-	TRBV7-2	TRBD2
CASSLGTAPDTQYF	TGTGCCAGCAGCTTAGGGACAGCTCCAGATACGCAGTATTTT	TRBJ2-3	-	TRBV7-2	-
CASSQDRLAYEQYF	TGCGCCAGCAGCCAAGATAGGCTAGCCTACGAGCAGTACTTC	TRBJ2-7	-	TRBV4-1	-
CASSKEQGVNTEAFF	TGTGCCAGCAGCAAAGAACAGGGGGTGAACACTGAAGCTTTCTTT	TRBJ1-1	few	TRBV21-1	-
CASSQGLAGTSSGEQFF	TGTGCCAGCAGCCAAGGTTTGGCGGGGACGTCTAGCGGTGAGCAGTTCTTC	TRBJ2-1	-	TRBV4-2	TRBD2
CASSSVQGKTEAFF	TGTGCCAGCAGCTCCGTTCAGGGGAAAACTGAAGCTTTCTTT	TRBJ1-1	-	TRBV7-2	-
CASSLAGSSGNTIYF	TGTGCCAGCAGCTTAGCGGGGAGCTCTGGAAACACCATATATTTT	TRBJ1-3	once	TRBV7-6	-
CASSLDRSSGANVLTF	TGTGCCAGCAGCTTGGACAGGTCCTCTGGGGCCAACGTCCTGACTTTC	TRBJ2-6	once	TRBV7-9	TRBD1
CASSFGQSSGAIYF	TGTGCCAGCAGCTTTGGACAGTCTTCCGGGGCCATATATTTT	TRBJ1-3	-	TRBV5-5	-
CASSLSVYRDYEQYF	TGTGCCAGCAGTTTATCCGTTTACAGAGACTACGAGCAGTACTTC	TRBJ2-7	-	TRBV27	-
CASKYGDTEAFF	TGTGCCAGTAAATACGGGGACACTGAAGCTTTCTTT	TRBJ1-1	-	TRBV19	-
CASSLWPENIQYF	TGTGCCAGCAGTTTATGGCCTGAAAACATTCAGTACTTC	TRBJ2-4	-	TRBV27	-
CASSRVNTEAFF	TGTGCCAGCAGCAGGGTTAACACTGAAGCTTTCTTT	TRBJ1-1	-	TRBV11-2	-
CSVVRGSETQYF	TGCAGCGTTGTCAGGGGCAGTGAGACCCAGTACTTC	TRBJ2-5	-	TRBV29-1	-
CASSPDGQASTEAFF	TGTGCCAGCTCACCAGATGGGCAGGCGAGCACTGAAGCTTTCTTT	TRBJ1-1	-	TRBV18	-
CASSQDRTRYEQFF	TGCGCCAGCAGCCAAGATCGGACTAGGTATGAGCAGTTCTTC	TRBJ2-1	-	TRBV4-3	TRBD2
CASSLERRGGPEQFF	TGTGCCAGCAGCTTAGAAAGGCGGGGGGGGCCTGAGCAGTTCTTC	TRBJ2-1	-	TRBV7-2	TRBD2
CASSYSATNEKLFF	TGTGCCAGCAGTTACAGTGCAACTAATGAAAAACTGTTTTTT	TRBJ1-4	-	TRBV9	-
CAIPHRGRGSNQPQHF	TGCGCCATCCCTCACAGGGGGAGGGGGAGCAATCAGCCCCAGCATTTT	TRBJ1-5	-	TRBV5-1	TRBD1
CASSMNRGVEAFF	TGTGCCAGTAGTATGAATCGGGGGGTTGAAGCTTTCTTT	TRBJ1-1	-	TRBV19	-
CASSRTGVNTIYF	TGTGCCAGCAGCCGGACAGGGGTAAACACCATATATTTT	TRBJ1-3	once	TRBV13	TRBD1
CASSPRDRGTGELFF	TGTGCCAGCAGCCCCCGGGACAGGGGTACCGGGGAGCTGTTTTTT	TRBJ2-2	-	TRBV7-6	TRBD1
CASSLEVRQSQFF	TGTGCCAGCAGCTTAGAAGTTCGACAGTCGCAGTTCTTC	TRBJ2-1	-	TRBV11-2	-
CASSTGQETNYGYTF	TGCGCCAGCAGCACTGGACAGGAAACTAACTATGGCTACACCTTC	TRBJ1-2	-	TRBV5-1	TRBD1
CASSQDTISPLHF	TGTGCCAGCAGCCAAGATACCATATCACCCCTCCACTTT	TRBJ1-6	-	TRBV4-2	-
CASSSRTGGMQPQHF	TGTGCCAGCAGTTCTAGGACAGGGGGCATGCAGCCCCAGCATTTT	TRBJ1-5	-	TRBV6-5	TRBD1
CATSRATDPGAFF	TGTGCCACCAGCAGAGCCACTGACCCGGGAGCTTTCTTT	TRBJ1-1	few	TRBV15	-
CAWSFPWDIYGYTF	TGTGCCTGGAGCTTTCCGTGGGACATCTATGGCTACACCTTC	TRBJ1-2	few	TRBV30	-
CASSKGQANTGELFF	TGTGCCAGCTCAAAGGGACAGGCGAACACCGGGGAGCTGTTTTTT	TRBJ2-2	-	TRBV18	TRBD1
CASRGQPNTEAFF	TGTGCCAGCAGGGGACAGCCTAACACTGAAGCTTTCTTT	TRBJ1-1	-	TRBV6-1	TRBD1
CASSGAEGTRNYGYTF	TGTGCCAGCAGCGGAGCGGAGGGCACGCGTAACTATGGCTACACCTTC	TRBJ1-2	-	TRBV9	-
CASSRMGSTDTQYF	TGCGCCAGCAGCCGGATGGGGAGCACAGATACGCAGTATTTT	TRBJ2-3	-	TRBV4-3	-